Each of the 21 T cell receptor beta chains below was sequenced from the same sample in a study of vaccination effects on CD4 cells after COVID-19. Sequenced by immunoSEQ multiplex PCR; TCRdb stores in-frame clones only, minus some. In the table there are some 68,000 clones, approximately 70% of which are singletons. Antigen specificity for these receptors is unknown. Using viral peptide pools, the ViraFEST assay grew out antigen-specific CD4+ T cells prior to sequencing. Following culture for roughly 10 days, CD4+ T cells were isolated. Nucleocapsid antibody tests were negative, and the vaccine recipients had no prior SARS-CoV-2 infection. The sequences come from CD4+ T cells from PBMCs cultured with HCoV-OC43 spike peptides, collected before COVID-19 vaccination. Subset given: HCoV-OC43 spike overlapping peptide pool stimulation. All receptors derive from a human donor who received a COVID-19 vaccine.

The rearrangement links TRBV4-3 to TRBJ1-2; 9 nucleotides match TRBD1. Germline loops: CDR1 LGHNA, CDR2 YSLEER. V shed 0 bases and J 4 bases; nucleotides not matched to a gene: 12. This CDR3 spans 18 amino acids. CDR3 sequence: CASSQDLGTGRAFYGYTF. CDR3 sequence (DNA): TGCGCCAGCAGCCAAGATTTGGGGACAGGGAGGGCCTTCTATGGCTACACCTTC.

The chain employs TRBV2 and TRBJ2-7; D is tentatively TRBD1 or TRBD2 (5 bases each). With 6 bases removed from V and 2 bases from J, the gap between germline ends came to 14 bases. Looked up from germline, CDR1 is SNHLY and CDR2 is FYNNEI. The CDR3 runs to 14 residues. The CDR3 DNA is TGTGCCAGCAGCCCTGGGACGGGGACCTACGAGCAGTACGTC. Residues: CASSPGTGTYEQYV.

This chain uses TRBV2 with TRBJ1-5; 8 nucleotides match TRBD1. CDR3 length equals 15 residues. V lost 5 bases, J lost 4 bases, and 7 bases stayed unmatched. Germline assignment: CDR1 SNHLY and CDR2 FYNNEI. The CDR3 loop is CASSPRTGRNQPQHF. The DNA of the CDR3 is TGTGCCAGCAGTCCCAGGACAGGGAGGAATCAGCCCCAGCATTTT.

This clone was recorded a few times. This sequence joins TRBV6-5 and TRBJ1-1; no firm D call. The V gene lost 4 bases and the J gene lost 6 bases, with 6 bases spanning the gap. The V gene's germline CDR1 is MNHEY and CDR2 SVGAGI. This CDR3 has 11 residues. The CDR3 DNA reads as TGTGCCAGCAGTTCTACAGCTGAAGCTTTCTTT. It yields the protein CASSSTAEAFF.

The chain combines TRBV12-3 or TRBV12-4 with TRBJ2-3; unclear D gene. V was shortened by 4 bases and J by 7 bases, with 9 bases between the two germline ends. CDR3 size: 12 residues. DNA of the CDR3: TGTGCCAGCAGTTCGGACGGATATACGCAGTATTTT. It yields the protein CASSSDGYTQYF.

The chain uses TRBV5-6 and TRBJ1-2; D ambiguous. V was pared by 2 bases and J by 8 bases, with 13 bases between. The CDR3 is 13 residues long. CDR1 and CDR2 from the germline V gene are SGHDT and YYEEEE. Here the CDR3 reads CASSFMEPRGYTF. CDR3 bases: TGTGCCAGCAGCTTTATGGAACCTCGCGGCTACACCTTC.

This chain uses TRBV5-1 with TRBJ2-7; 7 bases are a match to TRBD2. The V segment lost 0 bases and the J segment 3 bases; nucleotides outside the gene matches: 3. CDR1 and CDR2 (germline): SGHRS, YFSETQ. This CDR3 spans 14 amino acids. CDR3 bases: TGCGCCAGCAGCTTGGCCGGGGGGAACTACGAGCAGTACGTC. The encoded protein is CASSLAGGNYEQYV.

The chain employs TRBV4-3 and TRBJ1-1; 9 bases agree with TRBD1. Germline V CDR1 and CDR2: LGHNA, YSLEER. The CDR3 extends over 13 amino acids. The ends lost 10 bases at V and 5 bases at J; junction bases unmatched: 8. In nucleotides, the CDR3 is TGCGCCAAAGCGGGACAGGGTGGTACTGAAGCTTTCTTT. It codes for CAKAGQGGTEAFF.

V usage is TRBV12-5 and J usage is TRBJ1-2, with 12 positions matching TRBD1. From germline, CDR1 is LGHNT and CDR2 FRNRAP. Trimming at V came to 0 bases and at J to 8 bases, leaving 4 bases not matched to a gene. The CDR3 spans 15 residues. The CDR3 DNA reads TGTGCTAGTGGTTTGGTACCCGGGACAGGGGGCGGCTACACCTTC. This gives the protein CASGLVPGTGGGYTF. The full variable domain, rest sourced from reference TRBV12-5 and TRBJ1-2, is DARVTQTPRHKVTEMGQEVTMRCQPILGHNTVFWYRQTMMQGLELLAYFRNRAPLDDSGMPKDRFSAEMPDATLATLKIQPSEPRDSAVYFCASGLVPGTGGGYTFGSGTRLTVV.

The chain recombines TRBV3-1 (or the pseudogene TRBV3-2) with TRBJ1-5; 7 positions agree with TRBD1. The germline V gene encodes CDR1 LGHDT and CDR2 YNNKEL (reference sequence). V lost 1 base and J lost 11; bases outside the gene matches: 8. This CDR3 has 14 amino acids. CDR3 nucleotides: TGTGCCAGCAGCCAAGGCATACAGGGGTTGGCCCAGCATTTT. This sequence encodes CASSQGIQGLAQHF.

This rearrangement joins TRBV6-5 to TRBJ2-2; 9 bases match TRBD1. CDR1 is MNHEY and CDR2 is SVGAGI in the germline V gene. Trimming cost V 6 bases and J 5 bases; bases outside gene matches: 7. There are 15 residues in the CDR3. The CDR3 sequence: CASRRDRDGTGELFF. In DNA form, the CDR3 reads TGTGCCAGCAGGCGGGACAGGGACGGGACCGGGGAGCTGTTTTTT.

V gene TRBV5-1 combines with J gene TRBJ2-3; 12 bases fit TRBD1. This CDR3 spans 18 amino acids. Germline V lookup: CDR1 SGHRS, CDR2 YFSETQ. V shed 4 bases, J shed 7 bases, and the junction held 16 bases outside the gene matches. The CDR3 sequence is CASSRLDSGTGGLNTQYF. The CDR3 nucleotides read TGCGCCAGCAGCCGCCTCGACTCCGGGACAGGGGGCCTAAATACGCAGTATTTT. Combining the CDR3 with reference TRBV5-1 and TRBJ2-3 gives the whole variable domain KAGVTQTPRYLIKTRGQQVTLSCSPISGHRSVSWYQQTPGQGLQFLFEYFSETQRNKGNFPGRFSGRQFSNSRSEMNVSTLELGDSALYLCASSRLDSGTGGLNTQYFGPGTRLTVL.

V usage is TRBV3-1 (or the pseudogene TRBV3-2) and J usage is TRBJ2-7, with 7 bases fitting TRBD1. CDR1 is LGHDT, CDR2 YNNKEL, per germline (reference sequence). V was pared by 1 base and J by 4 bases, with 4 bases of the junction left unmatched. There are 14 residues in the CDR3. The CDR3 nucleotides read TGTGCCAGCAGCCAAGGGACAGGAAGGTACGAGCAGTACGTC. Protein sequence: CASSQGTGRYEQYV.

This chain connects TRBV6-6 to TRBJ1-5; TRBD1 agrees at 10 bases. In germline, CDR1 is MNHNY, CDR2 SVGAGI (reference sequence). Trimming cost V 5 bases and J 1 base; bases outside gene matches: 5. CDR3 length equals 16 residues. The CDR3 DNA follows: TGTGCCAGCAGTGGCCGACAGGGGGCGAGCAATCAGCCCCAGCATTTT. This gives the protein CASSGRQGASNQPQHF.

The chain carries TRBV20-1 and TRBJ1-1, with D unresolved. The CDR3 has 11 residues. The germline V and J ends were trimmed by 3 bases and 1 base, with 3 bases remaining between them. CDR1 is DFQATT, CDR2 SNEGSKA, per germline (reference sequence). Here the CDR3 DNA reads TGCAGTGCTAGGAAGAACACTGAAGCTTTCTTT. Protein product: CSARKNTEAFF.

The chain couples TRBV19 to TRBJ2-2; D call uncertain. The CDR3 consists of 12 residues. Trimming took off 6 bases at V and 3 bases at J, with 5 bases between the two ends. Germline V gene sequence: CDR1 LNHDA, CDR2 SQIVND (reference sequence). The CDR3 spells CASSPHTGELFF. CDR3 coding DNA: TGTGCCAGTAGCCCGCACACCGGGGAGCTGTTTTTT.

The CDR3 coding sequence is TGTGCCAGCAGCGTATTTAGCGGGGGGGAGACCCAGTACTTC. It translates to CASSVFSGGETQYF. The chain carries TRBV7-6 and TRBJ2-5, with TRBD2 matching over 10 bases. The CDR3 sequence is 14 residues long. The ends lost 5 bases at V and 5 bases at J; junction bases unmatched: 5. CDR1 and CDR2 from the germline V gene are SGHVS and FNYEAQ.

The chain links TRBV18 to TRBJ2-5; D not resolved. The CDR3 loop spans 12 amino acids. Germline CDR1 reads KGHSH; CDR2 reads LQKENI. Trimming stripped 3 bases from V and 5 bases from J, with 7 bases between. CDR3: CASSPEVETQYF. The CDR3 DNA reads as TGTGCCAGCTCACCCGAGGTGGAGACCCAGTACTTC.

The chain uses TRBV28 and TRBJ2-7, with D possibly TRBD2 on 5 matching bases. CDR1 MDHEN and CDR2 SYDVKM come from the germline V gene. The CDR3 runs to 13 residues. The V end lost 1 base, the J end lost 7 bases, and 11 bases lay between the germline ends. The CDR3 reads CASSLSGIFEQYV. The CDR3 nucleotides read TGTGCCAGCAGTTTATCGGGGATTTTTGAGCAGTACGTC.

The chain has TRBV6-6 and TRBJ1-1; D is ambiguous. CDR1 and CDR2 (germline): MNHNY, SVGAGI (reference sequence). With 5 bases removed from V and 8 bases from J, the gap between germline ends came to 9 bases. The CDR3 runs to 11 residues. DNA of the CDR3: TGTGCCAGCAGTCGGACGCCCGAAGCTTTCTTT. This encodes CASSRTPEAFF.

V usage is TRBV10-3 and J usage is TRBJ1-2; D is ambiguous. Germline V gene sequence: CDR1 ENHRY, CDR2 SYGVKD. This CDR3 is 12 amino acids long. V gave up 2 bases and J gave up 1 base, with 2 bases separating them. The DNA of the CDR3 is TGTGCCATCAGTGAGGTTAACTATGGCTACACCTTC. Protein: CAISEVNYGYTF.